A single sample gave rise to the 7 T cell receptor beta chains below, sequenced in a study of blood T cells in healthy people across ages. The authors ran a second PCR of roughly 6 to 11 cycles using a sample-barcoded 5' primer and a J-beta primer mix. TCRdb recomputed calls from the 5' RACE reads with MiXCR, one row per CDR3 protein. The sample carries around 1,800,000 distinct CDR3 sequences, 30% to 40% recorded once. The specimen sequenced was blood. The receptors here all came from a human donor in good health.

CDR3 coding DNA: TGTGCCAGCTCACTGGACCGGGCAAACCAATGGTATACGCAGTATTTT. Amino acids: CASSLDRANQWYTQYF. The V gene is TRBV18, the J gene TRBJ2-3; D gene ambiguous. Germline V gene lookup returns CDR1 KGHSH and CDR2 LQKENI. CDR3 length: 16 residues. V gave up 4 bases and J gave up 7 bases, with 21 bases separating them.

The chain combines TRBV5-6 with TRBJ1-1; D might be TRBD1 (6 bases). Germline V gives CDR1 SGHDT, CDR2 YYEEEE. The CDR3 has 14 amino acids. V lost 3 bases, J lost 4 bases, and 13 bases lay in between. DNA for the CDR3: TGTGCCAGCAGCTGGGACACTCGGGTCACTGAAGCTTTCTTT. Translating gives CASSWDTRVTEAFF. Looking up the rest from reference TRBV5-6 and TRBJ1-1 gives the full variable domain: DAGVTQSPTHLIKTRGQQVTLRCSPKSGHDTVSWYQQALGQGPQFIFQYYEEEERQRGNFPDRFSGHQFPNYSSELNVNALLLGDSALYLCASSWDTRVTEAFFGQGTRLTVV.

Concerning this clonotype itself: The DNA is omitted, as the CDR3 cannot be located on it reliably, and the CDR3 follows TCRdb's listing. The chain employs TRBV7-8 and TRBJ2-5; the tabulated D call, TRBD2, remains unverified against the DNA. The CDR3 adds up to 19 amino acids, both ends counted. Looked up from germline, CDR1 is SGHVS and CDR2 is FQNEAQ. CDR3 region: CASSLRGLSNQPQHFEQYF.

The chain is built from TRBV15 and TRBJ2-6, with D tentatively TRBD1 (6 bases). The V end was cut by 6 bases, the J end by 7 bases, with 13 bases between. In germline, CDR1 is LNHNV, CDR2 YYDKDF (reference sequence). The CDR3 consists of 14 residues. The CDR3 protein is CATRKDRLANVLTF. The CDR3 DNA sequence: TGTGCCACCAGGAAAGACAGGCTAGCCAACGTCCTGACTTTC.

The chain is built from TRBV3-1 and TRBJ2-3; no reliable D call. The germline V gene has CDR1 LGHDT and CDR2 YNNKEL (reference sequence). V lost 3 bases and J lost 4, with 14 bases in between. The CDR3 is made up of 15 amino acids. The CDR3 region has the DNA TGTGCCAGCAGCCAGGTTGGGCTTAGTCCAGATACGCAGTATTTT. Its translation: CASSQVGLSPDTQYF.

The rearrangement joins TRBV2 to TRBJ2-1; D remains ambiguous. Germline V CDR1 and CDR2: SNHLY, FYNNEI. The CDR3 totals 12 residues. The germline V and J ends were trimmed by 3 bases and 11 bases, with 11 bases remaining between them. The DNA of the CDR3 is TGTGCCAGCAGTGATCGGGCTTACAAGCAGTTCTTC. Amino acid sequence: CASSDRAYKQFF.

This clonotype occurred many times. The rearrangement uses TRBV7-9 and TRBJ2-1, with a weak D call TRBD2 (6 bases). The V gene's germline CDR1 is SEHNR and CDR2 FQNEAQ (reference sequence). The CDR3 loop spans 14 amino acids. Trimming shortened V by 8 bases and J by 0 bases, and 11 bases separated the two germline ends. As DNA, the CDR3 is TGTGCCAGCTCTCGGGGGAGCTCCTACAATGAGCAGTTCTTC. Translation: CASSRGSSYNEQFF.